These 29 T cell receptor beta chains originate from one sample sequenced in a study of OX40 agonist ivuxolimab in advanced cancers. The data were produced by immunoSEQ multiplex PCR, yet TCRdb's version contains in-frame clones alone and is incomplete. The sample has tens of thousands of clones, over 80% seen once. Specimen: CD4+ or CD8+ T cells sorted from blood, collected in a trial of the OX40 agonist ivuxolimab. These receptors were taken from an adult with an advanced solid tumor such as melanoma, head and neck, liver or kidney cancer.

This clone was seen a handful of times. This chain joins TRBV29-1 and TRBJ2-5; 8 bases align to TRBD1. Trimming at V came to 4 bases and at J to 4 bases, leaving 2 bases not matched to a gene. This CDR3 comprises 12 residues. Germline lookup yields CDR1 SQVTM and CDR2 ANQGSEA. The CDR3 region has the DNA TGCAGCGTTGCAGGGGGCGGAGAGACCCAGTACTTC. Encoded protein: CSVAGGGETQYF.

This sequence joins TRBV7-2 and TRBJ2-3; no firm D call. Deletions cut 2 bases from V and 5 bases from J, with 14 bases between. CDR1 is SGHTA, CDR2 FQGNSA, per germline. This CDR3 spans 15 amino acids. The CDR3 coding sequence is TGTGCCAGCAGCTTAATAGCAGCAGGAGAAGATACGCAGTATTTT. Translated, it gives CASSLIAAGEDTQYF.

The rearrangement joins TRBV9 to TRBJ2-3, with a weak D call TRBD1 (5 bases). The CDR3 sequence is 14 residues long. The germline V gene encodes CDR1 SGDLS and CDR2 YYNGEE. Trimming took 5 bases from V and 4 from J, leaving 14 bases between them. DNA for the CDR3: TGTGCCAGCAGTCTTAGTGTAGGGGCAGATACGCAGTATTTT. Its translation is CASSLSVGADTQYF.

CDR3 in DNA: TGCGCCAGCAGCTCCAGCTCGGACAGGGGGAAATATGGCTACACCTTC. Protein product: CASSSSSDRGKYGYTF. This chain uses TRBV5-1 with TRBJ1-2; 10 nucleotides match TRBD1. Germline assignment: CDR1 SGHRS and CDR2 YFSETQ. There are 16 residues in the CDR3. V was clipped by 3 bases and J by 5 bases; unmatched bases: 10.

This clone appeared a few times. This chain links TRBV30 with TRBJ2-7; possibly TRBD2 for D (6 bases). Trimming removed 1 base from V and 7 bases from J, with 20 bases in between. The CDR3 is made up of 15 amino acids. Germline CDR1 and CDR2: GTSNPN and SVGIG (reference sequence). The CDR3 reads CAWSAGRSFAGEQYF. The CDR3, as DNA: TGTGCCTGGAGTGCGGGCAGATCCTTTGCGGGAGAGCAGTACTTC. Full variable domain (missing parts from reference TRBV30 and TRBJ2-7): SQTIHQWPATLVQPVGSPLSLECTVEGTSNPNLYWYRQAAGRGLQLLFYSVGIGQISSEVPQNLSASRPQDRQFILSSKKLLLSDSGFYLCAWSAGRSFAGEQYFGPGTRLTVT.

The genes are TRBV27 and TRBJ2-3; D gene uncertain. The germline V gene encodes CDR1 MNHEY and CDR2 SMNVEV (reference sequence). V was cut by 6 bases and J by 1 base, with 11 bases left in between. The CDR3 length is 14 residues. CDR3 DNA sequence: TGTGCCAGCAGGAAGGCCGACCGCACAGATACGCAGTATTTT. It codes for CASRKADRTDTQYF.

The chain recombines TRBV5-1 with TRBJ1-2; a weak D match, TRBD1 (6 bases). The germline V and J ends were trimmed by 4 bases and 0 bases, with 10 bases remaining between them. Germline V gene data show CDR1 as SGHRS and CDR2 as YFSETQ. This CDR3 has 14 residues. Written as DNA, the CDR3 is TGCGCCAGCAGCACGGACAGTTCTAACTATGGCTACACCTTC. It is translated as CASSTDSSNYGYTF.

The chain links TRBV2 to TRBJ1-3; tentatively, D is TRBD1 (5 bases). The CDR3 runs to 13 residues. From germline, CDR1 is SNHLY and CDR2 FYNNEI. V dropped 9 bases and J dropped 5 bases, with 14 bases sitting between them. CDR3 in DNA: TGTGCCAGTTCCGTCAGGGCACGAAACACCATATATTTT. It codes for CASSVRARNTIYF.

The V gene is TRBV7-9, the J gene TRBJ1-4, with unresolved D. Trimming cost V 1 base and J 8 bases, with 8 bases left between them. In germline, CDR1 is SEHNR, CDR2 FQNEAQ (reference sequence). There are 13 residues in the CDR3. DNA of the CDR3: TGTGCCAGCAGCTTAGGTCATGGGGAAAAACTGTTTTTT. This encodes CASSLGHGEKLFF.

The rearrangement links TRBV5-4 to TRBJ2-7, with D unclear. Germline V gene sequence: CDR1 SGHNT, CDR2 YYREEE (reference sequence). V was pared by 5 bases and J by 1 base, with 13 bases between. The CDR3 runs to 14 residues. For the CDR3, the DNA is TGTGCCAGCAGGGAAGATGCGTCTTCCTACGAGCAGTACTTC. Protein sequence: CASREDASSYEQYF.

This chain uses TRBV6-1 with TRBJ2-7, with D perhaps being TRBD1 or TRBD2 (5 bases each). Trimming cost V 3 bases and J 2 bases, with 11 bases left between them. This CDR3 region has 14 residues. Germline V gene sequence: CDR1 MNHNS, CDR2 SASEGT. The CDR3, as DNA: TGTGCCAGCAGTGAGGGACGGGGTGCCTACGAGCAGTACTTC. Translating gives CASSEGRGAYEQYF.

The chain recombines TRBV5-1 with TRBJ2-7, with TRBD2 identical over 7 bases. The ends lost 6 bases at V and 5 bases at J; junction bases unmatched: 17. In germline, CDR1 is SGHRS, CDR2 YFSETQ. The length of the CDR3 is 16 residues. The CDR3 bases are TGCGCCAGCAACCCCCTGGAAGCGGGGCCTGGGAACGAGCAGTACTTC. Its protein product is CASNPLEAGPGNEQYF.

The genes are TRBV9 and TRBJ2-3; 10 bases line up with TRBD1. The ends lost 4 bases at V and 2 bases at J; junction bases unmatched: 7. The CDR3 loop spans 16 amino acids. Germline CDR1 and CDR2: SGDLS and YYNGEE. Here the CDR3 DNA reads TGTGCCAGCAGCCCTGGGACAGGGGTCCCCACAGATACGCAGTATTTT. Protein product: CASSPGTGVPTDTQYF.

The genes are TRBV23-1 and TRBJ2-2; 9 bases fit TRBD1. TRBV23-1 falls under the ORF class, with uncertain function. The ends lost 2 bases at V and 4 bases at J; junction bases unmatched: 17. There are 20 residues in the CDR3. The CDR3 coding sequence is TGCGCCAGCAGTCAACAGGCGTCCGACAGGGGGATTACCCCCACCGGGGAGCTGTTTTTT. Translating gives CASSQQASDRGITPTGELFF.

The genes are TRBV7-3 and TRBJ1-5; the D is unclear. The V end lost 1 base, the J end lost 4 bases, and 11 bases lay between the germline ends. CDR1 is SGHTA, CDR2 FQGTGA, per germline. CDR3 size: 15 residues. The CDR3 nucleotides are TGTGCCAGCAGCTTAATGGGAGGCCAAAATCAGCCCCAGCATTTT. Translated: CASSLMGGQNQPQHF.

The chain has TRBV5-6 and TRBJ2-5; either TRBD1 or TRBD2 may supply D (5 bases each). Trimming took 0 bases from V and 7 from J, leaving 10 bases between them. Germline lookup yields CDR1 SGHDT and CDR2 YYEEEE. CDR3 length: 13 amino acids. In DNA form, the CDR3 reads TGTGCCAGCAGCTTGGACAGGAGCGGGACCCAGTACTTC. Translation: CASSLDRSGTQYF. Drawing the rest from reference TRBV5-6 and TRBJ2-5, the complete variable domain is DAGVTQSPTHLIKTRGQQVTLRCSPKSGHDTVSWYQQALGQGPQFIFQYYEEEERQRGNFPDRFSGHQFPNYSSELNVNALLLGDSALYLCASSLDRSGTQYFGPGTRLLVL.

The rearrangement links TRBV19 to TRBJ1-4; D unclear. In germline, CDR1 is LNHDA, CDR2 SQIVND (reference sequence). Trimming took off 5 bases at V and 3 bases at J, with 10 bases between the two ends. The CDR3 totals 14 residues. The CDR3, as DNA: TGTGCCAGTAGTCCGAGACATTCTAATGAAAAACTGTTTTTT. Translating it yields CASSPRHSNEKLFF.

For the CDR3, the DNA is TGTGCCAGCAGCCCCCTGGGGGACAGAGACTCACCCCTCCACTTT. As protein: CASSPLGDRDSPLHF. The rearrangement joins TRBV7-2 to TRBJ1-6; TRBD1 matches 7 bases. The CDR3 covers 15 residues. Germline CDR1 reads SGHTA; CDR2 reads FQGNSA. V lost 5 bases to trimming and J lost 10 bases; unmatched junction nucleotides: 11.

This sequence joins TRBV7-2 and TRBJ2-1, with 7 bases lining up with TRBD2. The trim removed 6 bases at V and 9 bases at J, leaving 17 bases unmatched. CDR3 length: 16 residues. Germline loops: CDR1 SGHTA, CDR2 FQGNSA. Here the CDR3 reads CASSPKAGKLDGEQFF. The CDR3 coding sequence is TGTGCCAGCAGTCCGAAAGCGGGGAAGTTAGATGGTGAGCAGTTCTTC.

The chain links TRBV11-2 to TRBJ1-3; no clear D. This CDR3 region has 15 residues. Germline assignment: CDR1 SGHAT and CDR2 FQNNGV. Between the trimmed V and J ends, which lost 2 bases and 0 bases, there was a span of 8 bases. The CDR3 sequence: CASSLKRYSGNTIYF. The CDR3 region has the DNA TGTGCCAGCAGCTTAAAACGGTACTCTGGAAACACCATATATTTT.

The J gene is TRBJ2-3, the V gene TRBV11-1; TRBD1 might be the D (6 bases). The CDR3 contains 13 residues. CDR1 is SGHAT and CDR2 is FQDESV in the germline V gene (reference sequence). The V and J ends lost 5 bases and 2 bases respectively, with 8 bases between them. The CDR3 here is CASSRDTTDTQYF. CDR3 nucleotide sequence: TGTGCCAGCAGCCGGGACACCACAGATACGCAGTATTTT.

This chain connects TRBV7-6 to TRBJ1-4; D unclear. Germline-derived CDR1 and CDR2 are SGHVS and FNYEAQ. This CDR3 region has 14 residues. Trimming took off 2 bases at V and 4 bases at J, with 8 bases between the two ends. CDR3 nucleotides: TGTGCCAGCAGCTTATTTAGTTATAATGAAAAACTGTTTTTT. This codes for CASSLFSYNEKLFF.

This clone was counted a few times. The chain couples TRBV12-5 to TRBJ1-1; unclear D gene. This CDR3 spans 12 amino acids. From germline, CDR1 is LGHNT and CDR2 FRNRAP. The ends were cut back, 6 bases at V and 11 bases at J, with 16 bases in the middle. The CDR3 sequence is CASGSQWGEAFF. The CDR3 nucleotides are TGTGCTAGTGGATCTCAGTGGGGTGAGGCTTTCTTT.

The CDR3 nucleotides read TGTGCAAGTCGCCCAGGACAGATTTCCTACGAGCAGTACTTC. It is translated as CASRPGQISYEQYF. V gene TRBV12-2 combines with J gene TRBJ2-7; the table's TRBD1 call for D was not verified on the DNA. TRBV12-2 is annotated as a pseudogene. The CDR3 is 14 amino acids.

This clone was found a few times. J is TRBJ1-1 and V is TRBV6-6, with 7 bases that match TRBD1. This CDR3 contains 15 residues. The junction had 7 bases not matched to a gene; V was cut back by 6 bases and J by 0 bases. Germline CDR1 and CDR2: MNHNY and SVGAGI (reference sequence). As DNA, the CDR3 is TGTGCCAGCAGAAGCGTAGACAGGGTGAACACTGAAGCTTTCTTT. The encoded protein is CASRSVDRVNTEAFF.

J is TRBJ2-1 and V is TRBV6-5, with a possible D match to TRBD2 (5 bases). Trimming cost V 7 bases and J 4 bases, with 8 bases left between them. This CDR3 region has 12 residues. Germline V CDR1 and CDR2: MNHEY, SVGAGI. The CDR3 here is CASNGGYNEQFF. The CDR3 bases are TGTGCCAGCAACGGCGGGTACAATGAGCAGTTCTTC.

The chain couples TRBV30 to TRBJ2-5; D is perhaps TRBD1 (6 bases). This CDR3 has 11 residues. In germline, CDR1 is GTSNPN, CDR2 SVGIG (reference sequence). V gave up 5 bases and J gave up 5 bases, with 9 bases separating them. The CDR3 bases are TGTGCCTGGGGGGGCTACGAGACCCAGTACTTC. This gives the protein CAWGGYETQYF.

The CDR3 sequence: CASSLAGSTDTQYF. In DNA, the CDR3 is TGTGCCAGCAGCTTAGCCGGTAGCACAGATACGCAGTATTTT. The chain is built from TRBV7-9 and TRBJ2-3; D uncertain. The V gene lost 0 bases and the J gene lost 0 bases, with 4 bases spanning the gap. Germline CDR1 and CDR2: SEHNR and FQNEAQ (reference sequence). The CDR3 is made up of 14 amino acids.

The CDR3 nucleotides read TGTGCCAGCCGCCGACAGGCCATGAACACTGAAGCTTTCTTT. It encodes CASRRQAMNTEAFF. The chain couples TRBV6-1 to TRBJ1-1; D is possibly TRBD1 (6 bases). The V and J ends lost 8 bases and 0 bases respectively, with 13 bases between them. Germline-derived CDR1 and CDR2 are MNHNS and SASEGT. This CDR3 region has 14 residues.